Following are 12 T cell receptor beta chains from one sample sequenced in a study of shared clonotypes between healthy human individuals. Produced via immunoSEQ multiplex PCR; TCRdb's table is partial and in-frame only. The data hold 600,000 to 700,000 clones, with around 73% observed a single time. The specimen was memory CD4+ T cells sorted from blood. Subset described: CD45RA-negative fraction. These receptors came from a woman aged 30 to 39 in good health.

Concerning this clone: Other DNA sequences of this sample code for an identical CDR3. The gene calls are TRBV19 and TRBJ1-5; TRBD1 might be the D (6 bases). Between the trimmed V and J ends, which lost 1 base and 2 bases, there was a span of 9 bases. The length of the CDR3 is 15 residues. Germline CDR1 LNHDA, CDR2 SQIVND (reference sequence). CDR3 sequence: CASSIAGGGNQPQHF. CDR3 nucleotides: TGTGCCAGTAGTATAGCGGGGGGCGGCAATCAGCCCCAGCATTTT.

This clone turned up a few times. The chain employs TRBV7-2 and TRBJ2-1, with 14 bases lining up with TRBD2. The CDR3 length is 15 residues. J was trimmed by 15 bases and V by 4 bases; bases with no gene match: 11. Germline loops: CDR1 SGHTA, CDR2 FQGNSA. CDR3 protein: CASSSPGLAGEDGFF. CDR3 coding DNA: TGTGCCAGCAGCTCCCCGGGACTAGCGGGAGAGGATGGGTTCTTC.

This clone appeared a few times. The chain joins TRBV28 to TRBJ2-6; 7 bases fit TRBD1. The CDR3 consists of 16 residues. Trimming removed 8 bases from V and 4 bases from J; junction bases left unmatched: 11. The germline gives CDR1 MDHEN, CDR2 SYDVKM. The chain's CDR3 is CASGLGGASGANVLTF. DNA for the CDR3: TGTGCCAGCGGATTAGGGGGCGCTTCCGGGGCCAACGTCCTGACTTTC.

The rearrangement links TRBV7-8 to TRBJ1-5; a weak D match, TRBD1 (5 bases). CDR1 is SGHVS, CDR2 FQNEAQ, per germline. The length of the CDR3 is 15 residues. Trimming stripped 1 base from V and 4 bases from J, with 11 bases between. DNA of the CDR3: TGTGCCAGCAGCTTAGGTGCAGGGACGAATCAGCCCCAGCATTTT. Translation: CASSLGAGTNQPQHF.

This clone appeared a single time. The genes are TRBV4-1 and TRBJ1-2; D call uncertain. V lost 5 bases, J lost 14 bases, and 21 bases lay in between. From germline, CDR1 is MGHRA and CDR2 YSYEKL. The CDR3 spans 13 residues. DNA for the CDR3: TGCGCCAGCAGCAGGATACGGGATAGTGGTTGTACCTTC. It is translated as CASSRIRDSGCTF.

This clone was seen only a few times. CDR3 in DNA: TGCGCCAGCAGCCCTGACACCCAGGGTGGCTACACCTTC. Translation gives CASSPDTQGGYTF. This chain joins TRBV5-1 and TRBJ1-2; D possibly corresponds to TRBD1 (5 bases). The V gene lost 4 bases and the J gene lost 7 bases, with 14 bases spanning the gap. Germline-derived CDR1 and CDR2 are SGHRS and YFSETQ. This CDR3 is 13 amino acids long.

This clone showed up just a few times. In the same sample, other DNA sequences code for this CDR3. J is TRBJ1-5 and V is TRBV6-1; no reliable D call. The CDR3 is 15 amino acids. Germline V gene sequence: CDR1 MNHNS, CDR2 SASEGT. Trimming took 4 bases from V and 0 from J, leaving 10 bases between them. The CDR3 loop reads CASSAPTDSNQPQHF. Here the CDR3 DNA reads TGTGCCAGCAGTGCACCGACGGATAGCAATCAGCCCCAGCATTTT.

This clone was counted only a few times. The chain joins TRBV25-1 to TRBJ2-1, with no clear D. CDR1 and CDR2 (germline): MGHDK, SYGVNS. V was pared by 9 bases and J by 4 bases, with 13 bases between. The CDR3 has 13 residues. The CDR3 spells CASQGPLYNEQFF. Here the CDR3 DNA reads TGTGCCAGTCAAGGGCCGTTATACAATGAGCAGTTCTTC.

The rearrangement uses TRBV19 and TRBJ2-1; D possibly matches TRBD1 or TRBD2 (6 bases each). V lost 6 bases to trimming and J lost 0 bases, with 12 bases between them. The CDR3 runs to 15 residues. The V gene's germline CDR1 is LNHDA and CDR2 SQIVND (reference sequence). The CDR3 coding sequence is TGTGCCAGTAGCCGAGAGGGGGGCTCCTACAATGAGCAGTTCTTC. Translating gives CASSREGGSYNEQFF.

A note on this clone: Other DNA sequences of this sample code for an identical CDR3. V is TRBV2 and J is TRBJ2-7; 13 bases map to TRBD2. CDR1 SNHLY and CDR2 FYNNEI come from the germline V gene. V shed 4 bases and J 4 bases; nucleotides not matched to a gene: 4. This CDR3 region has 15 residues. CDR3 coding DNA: TGTGCCAGCAGTGTTGGGACTAGCGGGGTTTACGAGCAGTACTTC. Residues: CASSVGTSGVYEQYF.

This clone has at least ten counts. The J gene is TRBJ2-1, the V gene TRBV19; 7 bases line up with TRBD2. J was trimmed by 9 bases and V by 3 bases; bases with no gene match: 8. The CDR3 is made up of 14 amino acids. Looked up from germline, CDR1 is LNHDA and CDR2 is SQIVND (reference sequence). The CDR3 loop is CASSIPGGGGEQFF. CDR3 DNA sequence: TGTGCCAGTAGTATCCCCGGTGGGGGGGGTGAGCAGTTCTTC.

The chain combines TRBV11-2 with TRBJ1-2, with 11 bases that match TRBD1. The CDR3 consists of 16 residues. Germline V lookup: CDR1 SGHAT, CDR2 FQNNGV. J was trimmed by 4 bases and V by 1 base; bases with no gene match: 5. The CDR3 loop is CASSLADRGPGYGYTF. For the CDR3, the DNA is TGTGCCAGCAGCTTAGCGGACAGGGGGCCGGGCTATGGCTACACCTTC.